These 28 T cell receptor beta chains originate from one sample sequenced in a study of blood T cell repertoires in COVID-19. This table comes from immunoSEQ multiplex PCR, and its TCRdb copy is limited to in-frame clones, with some not included. The sample has hundreds of thousands of clones; around 84% are singletons. Sequencing was done on a sample of peripheral blood. Source of these receptors: a man aged 40-50 years with acute or convalescent COVID-19.

The CDR3 loop is CASSAGTGGSYNEQFF. The CDR3 bases are TGTGCCAGCAGTGCCGGGACAGGGGGCTCCTACAATGAGCAGTTCTTC. The V and J genes are TRBV6-1 and TRBJ2-1, with 11 bases matching TRBD1. This CDR3 has 16 amino acids. Germline V gene data show CDR1 as MNHNS and CDR2 as SASEGT. The V gene end was trimmed by 4 bases and the J gene end by 0 bases; junction bases not matched to a gene: 2.

The V call is TRBV3-1 (or the pseudogene TRBV3-2), the J call TRBJ1-3; D may be TRBD1 (6 bases). The CDR3 sequence is 15 residues long. Trimming took off 4 bases at V and 4 bases at J, with 14 bases between the two ends. Germline V gene sequence: CDR1 LGHDT, CDR2 YNNKEL (reference sequence). For the CDR3, the DNA is TGTGCCAGCAGCCTAAGACAGGCAGGGGGAAACACCATATATTTT. Translating gives CASSLRQAGGNTIYF.

The chain carries TRBV19 and TRBJ1-5; tentative D call: TRBD1 (5 bases). Germline values: CDR1 LNHDA, CDR2 SQIVND (reference sequence). Trimming shortened V by 5 bases and J by 4 bases, and 15 bases separated the two germline ends. The CDR3 spans 15 residues. This chain's CDR3 is CASSLTGEKNQPQHF. The CDR3, as DNA: TGTGCCAGTAGTTTAACAGGAGAGAAAAATCAGCCCCAGCATTTT. Supplemented by reference TRBV19 and TRBJ1-5, the full variable domain reads DGGITQSPKYLFRKEGQNVTLSCEQNLNHDAMYWYRQDPGQGLRLIYYSQIVNDFQKGDIAEGYSVSREKKESFPLTVTSAQKNPTAFYLCASSLTGEKNQPQHFGDGTRLSIL.

V gene TRBV5-1 combines with J gene TRBJ2-7; 9 nucleotides match TRBD1. V was pared by 3 bases and J by 3 bases, with 1 base of the junction left unmatched. CDR1 is SGHRS, CDR2 YFSETQ, per germline. The CDR3 loop spans 13 amino acids. In DNA form, the CDR3 reads TGCGCCAGCAGCTGGGGACAGGGCTACGAGCAGTACTTC. Translated, it gives CASSWGQGYEQYF.

The chain has TRBV6-5 and TRBJ1-1; D may be TRBD1 (5 bases). From germline, CDR1 is MNHEY and CDR2 SVGAGI. CDR3 size: 12 residues. The germline V and J ends were trimmed by 2 bases and 7 bases, with 8 bases remaining between them. In nucleotides, the CDR3 is TGTGCCAGCAGTTACAATCAGGGTGAAGCTTTCTTT. This sequence encodes CASSYNQGEAFF.

The V call is TRBV7-3, the J call TRBJ2-5; the D is unclear. CDR1 and CDR2 from the germline V gene are SGHTA and FQGTGA. The ends were cut back, 1 base at V and 1 base at J, with 7 bases in the middle. This CDR3 has 14 amino acids. For the CDR3, the DNA is TGTGCCAGCAGCTTAAATAGCTTCCAAGAGACCCAGTACTTC. Translated, it gives CASSLNSFQETQYF. The full variable domain, rest sourced from reference TRBV7-3 and TRBJ2-5, is GAGVSQTPSNKVTEKGKYVELRCDPISGHTALYWYRQSLGQGPEFLIYFQGTGAADDSGLPNDRFFAVRPEGSVSTLKIQRTERGDSAVYLCASSLNSFQETQYFGPGTRLLVL.

The chain has TRBV2 and TRBJ2-5; 8 nucleotides match TRBD2. The CDR3 contains 18 residues. Germline CDR1 SNHLY, CDR2 FYNNEI. After removal of 2 bases from V and 5 bases from J, the junction contained 16 bases not matched to a gene. The CDR3 here is CASSERIGLAGLRETQYF. The CDR3 DNA reads TGTGCCAGCAGTGAAAGAATCGGTCTAGCGGGTTTGAGGGAGACCCAGTACTTC.

V gene TRBV11-2 combines with J gene TRBJ2-1, with D possibly TRBD2 on 7 matching bases. The V end lost 1 base, the J end lost 3 bases, and 13 bases lay between the germline ends. Germline CDR1 reads SGHAT; CDR2 reads FQNNGV. The CDR3 totals 16 residues. This CDR3 reads CASSLVRGGLYNEQFF. Here the CDR3 DNA reads TGTGCCAGCAGCTTAGTAAGGGGGGGCCTCTACAATGAGCAGTTCTTC.

The V and J genes are TRBV7-3 and TRBJ2-3; the match to TRBD2 covers 7 bases. CDR3 length equals 15 residues. CDR1 and CDR2 (germline): SGHTA, FQGTGA. Losses at the gene ends were 4 bases for V and 1 base for J; bases not matched to a gene: 5. Here the CDR3 DNA reads TGTGCCAGCAGCTGGAGTGGGGGGGGCACAGATACGCAGTATTTT. Its translation: CASSWSGGGTDTQYF.

The chain links TRBV30 to TRBJ2-4, with a weak D call TRBD2 (5 bases). The CDR3 totals 12 residues. Trimming shortened V by 5 bases and J by 6 bases, and 11 bases separated the two germline ends. Germline CDR1 reads GTSNPN; CDR2 reads SVGIG (reference sequence). The CDR3 DNA reads as TGTGCCTGGTCCGGACTGGGAAACATTCAGTACTTC. Translated: CAWSGLGNIQYF.

V gene TRBV29-1 combines with J gene TRBJ2-1, with TRBD2 matching over 8 bases. In germline, CDR1 is SQVTM, CDR2 ANQGSEA. There are 13 residues in the CDR3. Trimming cost V 5 bases and J 5 bases; bases outside gene matches: 5. The CDR3 loop is CSVSGGLDNEQFF. The CDR3 DNA sequence: TGCAGCGTTTCGGGGGGGTTGGACAATGAGCAGTTCTTC.

The V gene is TRBV19, the J gene TRBJ1-1, with 8 bases aligning to TRBD1. There are 18 residues in the CDR3. The ends lost 5 bases at V and 8 bases at J; junction bases unmatched: 22. Germline V CDR1 and CDR2: LNHDA, SQIVND (reference sequence). The CDR3 spells CASSLNPAGTGGSREAFF. The CDR3 DNA follows: TGTGCCAGTAGTTTGAACCCAGCCGGGACAGGAGGATCTCGCGAAGCTTTCTTT.

The chain is built from TRBV29-1 and TRBJ1-1; D gene ambiguous. This CDR3 comprises 13 residues. Germline CDR1 is SQVTM and CDR2 is ANQGSEA. Trimming left V 3 bases short and J 4 bases short, with 12 bases between. As DNA, the CDR3 is TGCAGCGTTGACGGCCAGGTGGGCACTGAAGCTTTCTTT. Amino acid sequence: CSVDGQVGTEAFF.

The V and J genes are TRBV6-2 or TRBV6-3 and TRBJ1-2; perhaps TRBD1 as D (5 bases). The germline V gene encodes CDR1 MNHEY and CDR2 SVGEGT. The CDR3 is 13 residues long. Trimming took 6 bases from V and 4 from J, leaving 12 bases between them. CDR3 nucleotide sequence: TGTGCCAGCAGCCGCCGAGACAGCTATGGCTACACCTTC. Residues: CASSRRDSYGYTF.

The chain is built from TRBV28 and TRBJ1-2; 9 nucleotides agree with TRBD1. The CDR3 runs 13 residues. V lost 9 bases and J lost 6; bases outside the gene matches: 8. The germline CDR1 and CDR2 sequences are MDHEN and SYDVKM. CDR3 protein: CASFAGQGHGYTF. The CDR3 bases are TGTGCCAGTTTCGCGGGACAGGGACATGGCTACACCTTC.

This clone showed up just a few times. The V call is TRBV3-1 (or the pseudogene TRBV3-2), the J call TRBJ1-6; D is ambiguous. Germline V gene data show CDR1 as LGHDT and CDR2 as YNNKEL (reference sequence). V gave up 6 bases and J gave up 4 bases, with 10 bases separating them. The CDR3 runs 14 residues. Here the CDR3 DNA reads TGTGCCAGCAGAGCTGACATGTATAATTCACCCCTCCACTTT. Protein sequence: CASRADMYNSPLHF.

This chain connects TRBV9 to TRBJ2-3; 15 nucleotides agree with TRBD2. The length of the CDR3 is 17 residues. V shed 3 bases, J shed 6 bases, and the junction held 8 bases outside the gene matches. Germline CDR1 is SGDLS and CDR2 is YYNGEE. The CDR3 sequence: CASSAGTSGGLFDTQYF. The CDR3 DNA is TGTGCCAGCAGCGCGGGGACTAGCGGGGGGCTCTTTGATACGCAGTATTTT.

This sequence joins TRBV5-5 and TRBJ1-6; no firm D call. V lost 1 base and J lost 3, with 8 bases in between. The CDR3 loop spans 15 amino acids. Germline V gene data show CDR1 as SGHKS and CDR2 as YYEKEE (reference sequence). CDR3 residues: CASSLLEGYNSPLHF. In nucleotides, the CDR3 is TGTGCCAGCAGCTTGTTGGAGGGCTATAATTCACCCCTCCACTTT.

The rearrangement uses TRBV30 and TRBJ1-2; 10 nucleotides match TRBD1. CDR3 length equals 13 residues. The germline V gene encodes CDR1 GTSNPN and CDR2 SVGIG (reference sequence). V lost 4 bases, J lost 8 bases, and 7 bases stayed unmatched. This chain's CDR3 is CAWISGTGAGYTF. For the CDR3, the DNA is TGTGCCTGGATCTCCGGGACAGGGGCCGGCTACACCTTC.

The chain has TRBV4-3 and TRBJ2-3; 7 nucleotides match TRBD2. After removal of 0 bases from V and 0 bases from J, the junction contained 9 bases not matched to a gene. This CDR3 spans 18 amino acids. Germline V lookup: CDR1 LGHNA, CDR2 YSLEER. CDR3 nucleotides: TGCGCCAGCAGCCAAGAGGCTAGCGGTTCTCGTAGCACAGATACGCAGTATTTT. Its translation is CASSQEASGSRSTDTQYF.

The genes are TRBV6-1 and TRBJ1-2, with D tentatively TRBD1 (6 bases). CDR1 is MNHNS, CDR2 SASEGT, per germline. CDR3 length: 14 residues. V was cut by 2 bases and J by 8 bases, with 15 bases left in between. The CDR3 sequence is CASSELSTGRGYTF. The CDR3 nucleotides are TGTGCCAGCAGTGAACTATCGACAGGACGCGGCTACACCTTC.

The V call is TRBV5-4, the J call TRBJ2-1, with 9 bases lining up with TRBD1. The CDR3 loop spans 14 amino acids. The germline V gene encodes CDR1 SGHNT and CDR2 YYREEE (reference sequence). Trimming at V came to 6 bases and at J to 6 bases, leaving 7 bases not matched to a gene. As DNA, the CDR3 is TGTGCCAGCACGTCCCGGGACAGGGTCAATGAGCAGTTCTTC. Protein sequence: CASTSRDRVNEQFF.

The genes are TRBV27 and TRBJ1-2; the match to TRBD1 covers 9 bases. There are 17 residues in the CDR3. Germline lookup yields CDR1 MNHEY and CDR2 SMNVEV (reference sequence). J lost 8 bases, V lost 0 bases, and 13 bases had no gene match. The CDR3 nucleotides are TGTGCCAGCAGTTTATCTTGGACAGGGGCCCCTAGGGAGGGCTACACCTTC. Translation gives CASSLSWTGAPREGYTF.

The rearrangement joins TRBV7-9 to TRBJ2-1, with TRBD2 matching 10 bases. The germline V gene has CDR1 SEHNR and CDR2 FQNEAQ (reference sequence). V gave up 5 bases and J gave up 4 bases; unmatched junction bases: 5. This CDR3 is 15 amino acids long. For the CDR3, the DNA is TGTGCCAGCAGCCACGGGACTAGCGAGTACAATGAGCAGTTCTTC. Translated: CASSHGTSEYNEQFF.

The genes are TRBV21-1 and TRBJ1-4; the listed D gene, TRBD1, was not tested against the DNA. TRBV21-1 is listed as a pseudogene. The CDR3 consists of 15 residues. Here the CDR3 DNA reads TGTGCCAGCAGGGAGGGACAGGGCACTAATGAAAAACTGTTTTTT. Residues: CASREGQGTNEKLFF.

This clone was picked up one time. The chain has TRBV9 and TRBJ2-7; no reliable D call. Looked up from germline, CDR1 is SGDLS and CDR2 is YYNGEE. V was cut by 3 bases and J by 0 bases, with 10 bases left in between. The CDR3 runs to 14 residues. The CDR3 sequence is CASSGGLISYEQYF. CDR3 nucleotides: TGTGCCAGCAGCGGCGGCCTGATCTCCTACGAGCAGTACTTC.

This clone was counted between two and nine times. The chain links TRBV7-6 to TRBJ2-1; TRBD2 matches 8 bases. The CDR3 runs 15 residues. V dropped 5 bases and J dropped 0; count of bases not matched to a gene: 3. CDR1 SGHVS and CDR2 FNYEAQ come from the germline V gene. The CDR3 loop reads CASSPGGSSYNEQFF. The DNA for the CDR3 is TGTGCCAGCAGCCCGGGGGGGAGCTCCTACAATGAGCAGTTCTTC.

The rearrangement uses TRBV6-5 and TRBJ2-7; a possible D gene is TRBD2 (7 bases). Trimming left V 7 bases short and J 1 base short, with 8 bases between. This CDR3 contains 12 residues. Germline values: CDR1 MNHEY, CDR2 SVGAGI. The CDR3 DNA reads as TGTGCCAGCAAGGGGGGGTCCTACGAGCAGTACTTC. It is translated as CASKGGSYEQYF.